This section outlines one TCR beta chain sequence together with its context. Its cognate antigen has yet to be identified. No base quality values were provided; no much bigger clone lies one nucleotide off. CDR1 SGHTA and CDR2 FQGNSA are derived from the germline V gene. V is pared back by 1 base and J by 4 bases, with 14 bases lying between the germline termini. The CDR3 has 16 amino acids, counting the end cysteine and phenylalanine. Just the 48-base CDR3 DNA is kept, in frame starting at base 1. The sample originates from a study of blood T cell repertoires in COVID-19 (dated by TCRdb to the early 2020s). In the study overall: Collaborator samples came from the United States, Italy and Spain and covered acute and convalescent phases of COVID-19. The material from the prospective study consisted of cDNA or gDNA derived from T cells, B-cell-depleted T cells, or PBMCs. Deeply sampled blood TCRbeta repertoires from subjects exposed to, actively infected with, or recovered from COVID-19 were included in the dataset. The repertoires were released in a freely available public database intended as a resource for research on the immune response to SARS-CoV-2. Samples were obtained from the ongoing ImmuneRACE study (first 160 participants) and from roughly 1,300 subjects provided by 6 global collaborators. A de-identified subject ID, COVID-19 status, age in years and sex were almost always included in the sample metadata. Where HLA class I and class II types were available, the types were taken from metadata supplied by the sample provider, not from assay-based typing.

TCRbeta CDR3 regions were amplified from genomic DNA by means of the immunoSEQ Assay, a bias-controlled multiplex PCR. Regarding the original processing steps: Nucleated cell counts per sample were estimated from amplification of reference gene primers within the assay. To quantify the absolute abundance of each unique TCRbeta CDR3 rearrangement, sequence reads were collapsed and filtered. For each sample, productive Simpson clonality was calculated as the square root of Simpson's diversity index over productive rearrangements. In its TCRdb copy, this immuneACCESS table keeps in-frame sequences only and misses some clones. Where compared with another copy, unresolved V genes explain less than half of these, and the others have no known cause. That table gives V, J and clone size, and the DNA gave D and trimming. The sample table shows a few hundred thousand clones, and about 90% are seen once. 1.5% to 2% of the sample goes to the ten largest clones.

Broad study findings and their caveats: How much clinical and demographic metadata was included differed by source and by participant, and the metadata was provided uncurated.

Whole blood was collected in K2EDTA tubes by collaborating institutions according to the institutions' own protocols. Collaborator samples were shipped for TCRbeta analysis as frozen whole blood, isolated PBMCs, or DNA extracted from either sample type. Sequences were obtained from peripheral blood. The chain employs TRBV7-2 and TRBJ1-3; the D gene is perhaps TRBD1, on 6 matching bases. The TCR comes from a man aged 35-49 years with active or convalescent COVID-19. The CDR3 reads CASSLDGRGAGNTIYF. The DNA is as follows: TGTGCCAGCAGCTTAGACGGCAGGGGAGCGGGAAACACCATATATTTT.